Below are 21 T cell receptor beta chains sequenced from a single sample in a study of blood T cell repertoires in COVID-19. Measured with immunoSEQ multiplex PCR; TCRdb has only the in-frame clones, and not every one. The top ten hold 10% to 15% of the sample, which has about 130,000 clones, less than 85% seen once. The sample taken for sequencing was peripheral blood. The receptor source for this set is a woman between 55 and 75 years old with acute or convalescent COVID-19.

V usage is TRBV7-3 and J usage is TRBJ2-5; maybe TRBD2 (5 bases). The germline gives CDR1 SGHTA, CDR2 FQGTGA. CDR3 length: 15 residues. The V end was cut by 4 bases, the J end by 2 bases, with 14 bases between. CDR3 bases: TGTGCCAGCAGCTCCGGCGGGCAGATACAAGAGACCCAGTACTTC. Its translation: CASSSGGQIQETQYF. Full variable domain (outside the CDR3, taken from reference TRBV7-3 and TRBJ2-5): GAGVSQTPSNKVTEKGKYVELRCDPISGHTALYWYRQSLGQGPEFLIYFQGTGAADDSGLPNDRFFAVRPEGSVSTLKIQRTERGDSAVYLCASSSGGQIQETQYFGPGTRLLVL.

This clone was seen a few times. The V call is TRBV11-2, the J call TRBJ2-2, with D perhaps TRBD1 (6 bases). The CDR3 sequence is 15 residues long. The germline V gene has CDR1 SGHAT and CDR2 FQNNGV. V lost 5 bases, J lost 5 bases, and 15 bases lay in between. The chain's CDR3 is CASSLTQGLTGELFF. The CDR3 nucleotides read TGTGCCAGCAGCCTTACACAGGGCTTAACCGGGGAGCTGTTTTTT.

The CDR3 loop reads CASSIGQGATEQYF. CDR3 coding DNA: TGTGCCAGCAGCATAGGACAGGGGGCGACCGAGCAGTACTTC. V gene TRBV9 combines with J gene TRBJ2-7; TRBD1 aligns across 11 bases. The length of the CDR3 is 14 residues. With V trimmed by 4 bases and J by 6 bases, 6 bases remained unmatched. Per germline, CDR1 SGDLS and CDR2 YYNGEE.

This chain links TRBV19 with TRBJ1-2, with D uncertain. This CDR3 has 14 amino acids. The germline V gene encodes CDR1 LNHDA and CDR2 SQIVND (reference sequence). Trimming left V 1 base short and J 4 bases short, with 10 bases between. Written as DNA, the CDR3 is TGTGCCAGTAGTATAGCAGGAAATGCCTATGGCTACACCTTC. Translation gives CASSIAGNAYGYTF.

The CDR3 coding sequence is TGTGCCATCACCTCGACAGAGAACACTGAAGCTTTCTTT. Protein: CAITSTENTEAFF. The chain uses TRBV10-3 and TRBJ1-1; D may be TRBD1 (5 bases). CDR3 length: 13 residues. Germline lookup yields CDR1 ENHRY and CDR2 SYGVKD. Trimming cost V 7 bases and J 1 base, with 10 bases left between them.

This clone was found once. The chain carries TRBV27 and TRBJ1-2, with 10 bases lining up with TRBD1. The CDR3 runs 14 residues. Germline assignment: CDR1 MNHEY and CDR2 SMNVEV (reference sequence). Trimming removed 5 bases from V and 8 bases from J; junction bases left unmatched: 8. This chain's CDR3 is CASSPGTGAGGYTF. As DNA, the CDR3 is TGTGCCAGCAGTCCGGGGACAGGGGCGGGAGGCTACACCTTC.

The chain couples TRBV27 to TRBJ1-4, with D possibly TRBD1 on 6 matching bases. The germline CDR1 and CDR2 sequences are MNHEY and SMNVEV (reference sequence). The CDR3 spans 13 residues. The CDR3 region is CAGKGRGSEKLFF. The CDR3 nucleotides are TGTGCTGGGAAGGGTAGGGGGAGTGAAAAACTGTTTTTT.

CDR3 bases: TGTGCCAGCAGTGAAGCTGGAACAGGGGACTATGGCTACACCTTC. Its translation: CASSEAGTGDYGYTF. The chain recombines TRBV6-1 with TRBJ1-2, with TRBD1 identical over 7 bases. The CDR3 is 15 amino acids. Trimming removed 0 bases from V and 3 bases from J; junction bases left unmatched: 4. Germline V gene sequence: CDR1 MNHNS, CDR2 SASEGT.

This clone was seen just once. This chain uses TRBV19 with TRBJ1-5, with TRBD1 identical over 8 bases. V lost 0 bases, J lost 7 bases, and 8 bases stayed unmatched. The CDR3 has 16 amino acids. Per germline, CDR1 LNHDA and CDR2 SQIVND (reference sequence). The CDR3 loop is CASSIEWGQDRQPQHF. CDR3 bases: TGTGCCAGTAGTATAGAATGGGGACAGGATCGACAGCCCCAGCATTTT. The whole variable domain, remainder taken from reference TRBV19 and TRBJ1-5, is DGGITQSPKYLFRKEGQNVTLSCEQNLNHDAMYWYRQDPGQGLRLIYYSQIVNDFQKGDIAEGYSVSREKKESFPLTVTSAQKNPTAFYLCASSIEWGQDRQPQHFGDGTRLSIL.

This sequence joins TRBV10-3 and TRBJ1-1; 8 bases align to TRBD1. The germline CDR1 and CDR2 sequences are ENHRY and SYGVKD. V gave up 8 bases and J gave up 1 base; unmatched junction bases: 6. The CDR3 contains 14 residues. The CDR3, as DNA: TGTGCCATCCGACAGGGGACCCAGAACACTGAAGCTTTCTTT. Its translation: CAIRQGTQNTEAFF.

The V and J genes are TRBV7-8 and TRBJ1-3; D not certain. Germline V CDR1 and CDR2: SGHVS, FQNEAQ. The germline V and J ends were trimmed by 7 bases and 7 bases, with 23 bases remaining between them. CDR3 length equals 16 residues. In DNA form, the CDR3 reads TGTGCCAGCACCCCGTTACTCGCCGGGGAGGCGAACACCATATATTTT. This codes for CASTPLLAGEANTIYF.

The V call is TRBV5-1, the J call TRBJ1-2, with D tentatively TRBD1 (6 bases). Germline CDR1 SGHRS, CDR2 YFSETQ. Trimming shortened V by 0 bases and J by 4 bases, and 13 bases separated the two germline ends. This CDR3 is built from 15 residues. The CDR3 DNA sequence: TGCGCCAGCAGCTTGGCCATGGGGGCCGGCTATGGCTACACCTTC. Amino acid sequence: CASSLAMGAGYGYTF.

The V call is TRBV29-1, the J call TRBJ1-5; D gene unclear. Germline CDR1 is SQVTM and CDR2 is ANQGSEA. This CDR3 has 13 amino acids. Trimming stripped 4 bases from V and 0 bases from J, with 7 bases between. CDR3 in DNA: TGCAGCGTTGCGGGGTCTAGCAATCAGCCCCAGCATTTT. Translation gives CSVAGSSNQPQHF.

J is TRBJ1-1 and V is TRBV20-1, with 8 nucleotides matching TRBD1. CDR1 and CDR2 (germline): DFQATT, SNEGSKA (reference sequence). The CDR3 has 17 amino acids. With 3 bases clipped from V and 0 bases from J, the junction kept 12 bases outside the gene matches. The CDR3 spells CSASAYQGATMNTEAFF. The CDR3 nucleotides are TGCAGTGCTAGTGCCTATCAGGGGGCGACGATGAACACTGAAGCTTTCTTT.

This clone was detected only once. The chain recombines TRBV7-4 with TRBJ2-7, with D maybe TRBD2 (5 bases). This CDR3 comprises 14 residues. V shed 5 bases and J shed 4 bases, with 15 bases lying between them. Germline-derived CDR1 and CDR2 are SGHVT and SQSDAQ. The CDR3 reads CASSRGGYSYEQYV. The CDR3 nucleotides read TGTGCCAGCAGCCGCGGCGGGTACTCTTACGAGCAGTACGTC.

The gene calls are TRBV5-1 and TRBJ2-2; unclear D gene. V was shortened by 2 bases and J by 3 bases, with 11 bases between the two germline ends. Germline V CDR1 and CDR2: SGHRS, YFSETQ. The length of the CDR3 is 15 residues. The CDR3 sequence: CASSLTGRDTGELFF. The DNA for the CDR3 is TGCGCCAGCAGCTTAACTGGCCGGGACACCGGGGAGCTGTTTTTT.

The chain couples TRBV28 to TRBJ2-7; D ambiguous. V was shortened by 4 bases and J by 3 bases, with 4 bases between the two germline ends. Germline lookup yields CDR1 MDHEN and CDR2 SYDVKM. The CDR3 extends over 11 amino acids. CDR3 nucleotides: TGTGCCAGCAGTTCCTTCTACGAGCAGTACTTC. Its protein product is CASSSFYEQYF.

V usage is TRBV7-6 and J usage is TRBJ1-1; D call uncertain. This CDR3 comprises 17 residues. V dropped 3 bases and J dropped 1 base, with 18 bases sitting between them. Germline lookup yields CDR1 SGHVS and CDR2 FNYEAQ. The CDR3 DNA reads as TGTGCCAGCAGCTTTTCATTGGAGGGCCGGGGGAACACTGAAGCTTTCTTT. Translated, it gives CASSFSLEGRGNTEAFF.

This clone was recorded once. The rearrangement links TRBV5-6 to TRBJ2-2; tentative D call: TRBD1 (6 bases). The CDR3 consists of 14 residues. Germline CDR1 and CDR2: SGHDT and YYEEEE. Deletions cut 2 bases from V and 6 bases from J, with 11 bases between. The CDR3 protein is CASSFGTKPGELFF. The CDR3 DNA follows: TGTGCCAGCAGCTTTGGGACAAAACCCGGGGAGCTGTTTTTT.

The J gene is TRBJ1-5, the V gene TRBV2; TRBD1 matches at 8 bases. J was trimmed by 4 bases and V by 2 bases; bases with no gene match: 10. In germline, CDR1 is SNHLY, CDR2 FYNNEI. CDR3 length equals 17 residues. CDR3 protein: CASSEILAGGKNQPQHF. CDR3 sequence (DNA): TGTGCCAGCAGTGAAATCTTAGCAGGGGGCAAGAATCAGCCCCAGCATTTT.

The chain uses TRBV19 and TRBJ2-2, with D unresolved. The V gene's germline CDR1 is LNHDA and CDR2 SQIVND (reference sequence). This CDR3 has 14 amino acids. V was shortened by 1 base and J by 5 bases, with 8 bases between the two germline ends. This CDR3 is CASSIVFGTGELFF. CDR3 bases: TGTGCCAGTAGTATAGTATTCGGGACCGGGGAGCTGTTTTTT.